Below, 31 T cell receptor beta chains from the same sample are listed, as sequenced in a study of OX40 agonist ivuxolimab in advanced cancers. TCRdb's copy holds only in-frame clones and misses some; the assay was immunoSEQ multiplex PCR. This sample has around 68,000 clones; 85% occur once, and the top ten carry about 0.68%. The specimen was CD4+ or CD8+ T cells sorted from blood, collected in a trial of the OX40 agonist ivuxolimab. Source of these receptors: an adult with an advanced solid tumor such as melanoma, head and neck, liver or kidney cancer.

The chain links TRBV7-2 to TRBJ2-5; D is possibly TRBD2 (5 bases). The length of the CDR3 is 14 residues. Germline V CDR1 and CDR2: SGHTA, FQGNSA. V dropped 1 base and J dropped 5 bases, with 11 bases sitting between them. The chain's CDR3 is CASSLGTGKETQYF. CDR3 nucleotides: TGTGCCAGCAGCTTAGGGACCGGGAAGGAGACCCAGTACTTC.

CDR3 protein: CASSIGLGWGQPQHF. The DNA for the CDR3 is TGTGCCAGTAGTATTGGTTTGGGATGGGGACAGCCCCAGCATTTT. This chain connects TRBV19 to TRBJ1-5; no clear D gene. Germline CDR1 is LNHDA and CDR2 is SQIVND (reference sequence). Trimming pared 3 bases from V and 7 bases from J, leaving 16 bases between. The CDR3 loop spans 15 amino acids.

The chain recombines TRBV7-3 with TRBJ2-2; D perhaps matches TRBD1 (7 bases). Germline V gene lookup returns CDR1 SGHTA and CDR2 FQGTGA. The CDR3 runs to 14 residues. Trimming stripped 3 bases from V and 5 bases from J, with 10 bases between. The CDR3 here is CASSFQGGTGELFF. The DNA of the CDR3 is TGTGCCAGCAGCTTCCAGGGGGGAACCGGGGAGCTGTTTTTT.

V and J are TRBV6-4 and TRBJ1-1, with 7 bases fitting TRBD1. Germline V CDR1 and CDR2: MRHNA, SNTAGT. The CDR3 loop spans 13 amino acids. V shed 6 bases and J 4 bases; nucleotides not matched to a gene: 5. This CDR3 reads CASRLTGFTEAFF. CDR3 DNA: TGTGCCAGCAGGCTGACAGGGTTCACTGAAGCTTTCTTT.

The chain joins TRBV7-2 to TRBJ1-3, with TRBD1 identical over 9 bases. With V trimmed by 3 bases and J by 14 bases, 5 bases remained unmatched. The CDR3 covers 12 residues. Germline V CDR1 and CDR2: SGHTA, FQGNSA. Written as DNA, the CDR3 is TGTGCCAGCAGCTTTACCGGGACAGGGCTATATTTT. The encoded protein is CASSFTGTGLYF.

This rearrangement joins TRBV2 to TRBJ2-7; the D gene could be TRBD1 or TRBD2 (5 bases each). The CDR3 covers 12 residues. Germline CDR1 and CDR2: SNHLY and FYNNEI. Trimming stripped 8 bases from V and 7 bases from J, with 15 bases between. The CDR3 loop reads CASPLGRREQYF. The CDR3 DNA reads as TGTGCCAGCCCCTTGGGACGGAGGGAGCAGTACTTC.

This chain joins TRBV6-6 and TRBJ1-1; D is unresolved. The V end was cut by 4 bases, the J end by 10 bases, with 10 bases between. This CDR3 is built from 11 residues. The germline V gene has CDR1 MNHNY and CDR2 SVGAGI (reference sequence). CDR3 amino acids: CASSSGLLAFF. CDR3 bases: TGTGCCAGCAGTTCCGGTCTCTTAGCTTTCTTT.

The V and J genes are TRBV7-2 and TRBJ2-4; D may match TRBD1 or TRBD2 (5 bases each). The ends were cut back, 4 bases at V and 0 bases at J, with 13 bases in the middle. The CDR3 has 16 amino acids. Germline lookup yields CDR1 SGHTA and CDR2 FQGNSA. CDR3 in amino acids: CASSSRGVSAKNIQYF. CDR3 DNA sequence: TGTGCCAGCAGCTCGCGAGGGGTTTCAGCCAAAAACATTCAGTACTTC.

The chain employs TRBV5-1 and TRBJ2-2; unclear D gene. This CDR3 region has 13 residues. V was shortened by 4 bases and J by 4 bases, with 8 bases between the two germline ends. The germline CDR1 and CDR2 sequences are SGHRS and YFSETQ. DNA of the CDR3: TGCGCCAGCAGCCCGGTGGCCACCGGGGAGCTGTTTTTT. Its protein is CASSPVATGELFF.

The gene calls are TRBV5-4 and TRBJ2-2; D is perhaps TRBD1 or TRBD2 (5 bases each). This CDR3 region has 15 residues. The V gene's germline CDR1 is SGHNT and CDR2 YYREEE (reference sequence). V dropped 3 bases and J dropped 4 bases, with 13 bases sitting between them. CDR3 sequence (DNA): TGTGCCAGCAGCTCATTCCGAGGGGCCACCGGGGAGCTGTTTTTT. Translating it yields CASSSFRGATGELFF.

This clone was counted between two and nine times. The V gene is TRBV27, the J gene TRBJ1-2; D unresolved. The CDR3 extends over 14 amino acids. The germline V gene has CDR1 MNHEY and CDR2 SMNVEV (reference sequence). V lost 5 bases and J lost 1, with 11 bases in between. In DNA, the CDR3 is TGTGCCAGCAGTCCGGCGGGCCGTAACTATGGCTACACCTTC. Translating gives CASSPAGRNYGYTF.

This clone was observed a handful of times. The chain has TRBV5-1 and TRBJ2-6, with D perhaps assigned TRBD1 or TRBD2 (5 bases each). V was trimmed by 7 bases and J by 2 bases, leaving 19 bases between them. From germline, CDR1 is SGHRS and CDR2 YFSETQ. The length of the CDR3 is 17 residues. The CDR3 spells CASGKPERGAGANVLTF. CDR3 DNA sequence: TGCGCCAGCGGCAAACCCGAGCGAGGGGCTGGGGCCAACGTCCTGACTTTC.

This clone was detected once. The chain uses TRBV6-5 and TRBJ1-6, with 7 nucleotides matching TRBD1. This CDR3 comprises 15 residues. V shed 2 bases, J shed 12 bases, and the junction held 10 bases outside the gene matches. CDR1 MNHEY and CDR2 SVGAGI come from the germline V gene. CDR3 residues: CASSYEQGNGRPLHF. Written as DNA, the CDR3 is TGTGCCAGCAGTTACGAACAGGGGAATGGTCGACCCCTCCACTTT.

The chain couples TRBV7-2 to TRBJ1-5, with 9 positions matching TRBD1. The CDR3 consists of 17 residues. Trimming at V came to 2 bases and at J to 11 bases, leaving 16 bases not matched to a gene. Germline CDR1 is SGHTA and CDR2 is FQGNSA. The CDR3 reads CASSLRDGTGTPTAQHF. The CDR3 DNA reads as TGTGCCAGCAGCTTAAGGGATGGGACAGGGACTCCCACGGCCCAGCATTTT.

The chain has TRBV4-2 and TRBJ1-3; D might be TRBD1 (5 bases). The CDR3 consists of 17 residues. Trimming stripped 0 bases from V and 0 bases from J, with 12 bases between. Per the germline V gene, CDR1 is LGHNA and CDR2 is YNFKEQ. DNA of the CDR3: TGTGCCAGCAGCCAAGACCGTGGGACGGACTCTGGAAACACCATATATTTT. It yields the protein CASSQDRGTDSGNTIYF.

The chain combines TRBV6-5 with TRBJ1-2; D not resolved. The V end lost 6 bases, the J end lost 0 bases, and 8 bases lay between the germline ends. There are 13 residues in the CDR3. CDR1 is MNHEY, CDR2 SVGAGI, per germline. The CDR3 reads CASRRDSNYGYTF. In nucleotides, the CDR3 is TGTGCCAGCAGGAGAGATTCTAACTATGGCTACACCTTC.

In DNA, the CDR3 is TGCGCCAGCAGCCAACAAAGGGGGGACTATGGCTACACCTTC. This sequence encodes CASSQQRGDYGYTF. The chain is built from TRBV4-1 and TRBJ1-2, with D perhaps matching TRBD1 (6 bases). Germline CDR1 and CDR2: MGHRA and YSYEKL. V was cut by 2 bases and J by 3 bases, with 10 bases left in between. The CDR3 is made up of 14 amino acids.

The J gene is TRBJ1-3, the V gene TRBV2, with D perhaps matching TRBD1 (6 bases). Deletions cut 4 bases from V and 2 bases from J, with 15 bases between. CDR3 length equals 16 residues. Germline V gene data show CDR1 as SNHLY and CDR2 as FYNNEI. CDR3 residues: CASSGIQGTTGNTIYF. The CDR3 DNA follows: TGTGCCAGCAGTGGAATACAGGGAACCACTGGAAACACCATATATTTT. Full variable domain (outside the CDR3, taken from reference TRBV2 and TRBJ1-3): EPEVTQTPSHQVTQMGQEVILRCVPISNHLYFYWYRQILGQKVEFLVSFYNNEISEKSEIFDDQFSVERPDGSNFTLKIRSTKLEDSAMYFCASSGIQGTTGNTIYFGEGSWLTVV.

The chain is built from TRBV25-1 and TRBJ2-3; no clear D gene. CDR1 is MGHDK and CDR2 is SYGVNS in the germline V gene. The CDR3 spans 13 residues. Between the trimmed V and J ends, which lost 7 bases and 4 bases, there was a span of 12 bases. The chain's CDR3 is CASKNIRADTQYF. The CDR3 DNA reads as TGTGCCAGCAAGAATATAAGGGCAGATACGCAGTATTTT.

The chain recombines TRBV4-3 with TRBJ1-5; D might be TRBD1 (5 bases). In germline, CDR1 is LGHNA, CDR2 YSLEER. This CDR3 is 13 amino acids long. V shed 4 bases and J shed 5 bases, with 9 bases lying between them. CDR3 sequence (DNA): TGCGCCAGCAGCCTATTACAGGATCAGCCCCAGCATTTT. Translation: CASSLLQDQPQHF.

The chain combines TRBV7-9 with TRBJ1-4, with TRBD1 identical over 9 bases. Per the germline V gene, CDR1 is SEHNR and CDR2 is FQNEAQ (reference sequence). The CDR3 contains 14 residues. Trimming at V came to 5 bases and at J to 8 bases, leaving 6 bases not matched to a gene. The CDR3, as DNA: TGTGCCAGCAGCCCGGGACAGGGAGGGGAAAAACTGTTTTTT. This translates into CASSPGQGGEKLFF.

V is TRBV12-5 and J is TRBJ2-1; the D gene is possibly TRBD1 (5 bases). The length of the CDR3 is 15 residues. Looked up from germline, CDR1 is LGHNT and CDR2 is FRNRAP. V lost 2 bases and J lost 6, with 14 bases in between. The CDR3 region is CASGLYARVANEQFF. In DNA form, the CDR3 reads TGTGCTAGTGGTTTGTATGCCAGGGTAGCCAATGAGCAGTTCTTC.

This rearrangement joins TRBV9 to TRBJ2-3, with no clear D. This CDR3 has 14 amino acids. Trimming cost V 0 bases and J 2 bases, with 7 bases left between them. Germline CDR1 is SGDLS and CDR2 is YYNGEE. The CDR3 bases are TGTGCCAGCAGCGTAGAGGGTATCACAGATACGCAGTATTTT. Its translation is CASSVEGITDTQYF.

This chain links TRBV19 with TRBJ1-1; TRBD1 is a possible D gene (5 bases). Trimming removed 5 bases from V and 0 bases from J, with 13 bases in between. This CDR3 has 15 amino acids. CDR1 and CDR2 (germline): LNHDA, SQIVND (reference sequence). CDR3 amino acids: CASSPGTWMNTEAFF. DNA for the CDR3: TGTGCCAGTAGTCCGGGGACGTGGATGAACACTGAAGCTTTCTTT.

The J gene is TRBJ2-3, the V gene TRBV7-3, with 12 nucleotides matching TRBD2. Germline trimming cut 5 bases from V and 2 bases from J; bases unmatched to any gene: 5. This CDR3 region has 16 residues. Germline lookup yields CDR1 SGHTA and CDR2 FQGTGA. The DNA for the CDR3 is TGTGCCAGCAGCCTCGGACTAGCGGGGAACACAGATACGCAGTATTTT. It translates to CASSLGLAGNTDTQYF.

CDR3 residues: CASSELRGALGELFF. CDR3 nucleotides: TGTGCCAGCAGTGAACTTCGGGGGGCCCTCGGGGAGCTGTTTTTT. The J gene is TRBJ2-2, the V gene TRBV6-1; TRBD2 might be the D (7 bases). Germline CDR1 reads MNHNS; CDR2 reads SASEGT. Trimming removed 2 bases at V and 7 bases at J, with 14 bases between. CDR3 length equals 15 residues.

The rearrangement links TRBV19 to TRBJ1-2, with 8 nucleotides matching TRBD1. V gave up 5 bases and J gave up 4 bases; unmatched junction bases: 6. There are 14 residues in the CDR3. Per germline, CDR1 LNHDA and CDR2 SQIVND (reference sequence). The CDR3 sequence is CASSPGTGSYGYTF. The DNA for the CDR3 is TGTGCCAGTAGTCCCGGGACAGGCTCCTATGGCTACACCTTC.

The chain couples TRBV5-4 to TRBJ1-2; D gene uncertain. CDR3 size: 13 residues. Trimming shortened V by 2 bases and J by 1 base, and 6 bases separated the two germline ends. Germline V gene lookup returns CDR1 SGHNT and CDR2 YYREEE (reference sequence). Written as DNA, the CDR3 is TGTGCCAGCAGCTTTACGTTTAACTATGGCTACACCTTC. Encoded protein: CASSFTFNYGYTF.

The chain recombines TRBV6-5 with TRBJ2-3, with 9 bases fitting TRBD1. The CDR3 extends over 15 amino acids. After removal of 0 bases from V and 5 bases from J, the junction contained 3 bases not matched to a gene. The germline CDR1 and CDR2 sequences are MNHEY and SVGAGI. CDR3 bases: TGTGCCAGCAGTTACTCGACAGGGGGAAGAGATACGCAGTATTTT. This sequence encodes CASSYSTGGRDTQYF.

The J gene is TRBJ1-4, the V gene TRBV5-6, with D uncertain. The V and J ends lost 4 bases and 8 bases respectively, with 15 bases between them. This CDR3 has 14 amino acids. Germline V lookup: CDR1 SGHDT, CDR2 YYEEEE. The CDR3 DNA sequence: TGTGCCAGCAGCCGTAGGGAGATCGGGGAAAAACTGTTTTTT. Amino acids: CASSRREIGEKLFF.

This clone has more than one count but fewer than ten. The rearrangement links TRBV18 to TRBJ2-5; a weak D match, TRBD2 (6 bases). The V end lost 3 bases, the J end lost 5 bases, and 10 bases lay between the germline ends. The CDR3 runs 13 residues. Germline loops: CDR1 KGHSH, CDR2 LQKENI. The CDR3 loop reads CASSPGGSETQYF. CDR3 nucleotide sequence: TGTGCCAGCTCACCGGGGGGTAGTGAGACCCAGTACTTC.